Below, 10 T cell receptor beta chains from the same sample are listed, as sequenced in a study of shared clonotypes between healthy human individuals. TCRdb keeps only in-frame clones here, not all; method: immunoSEQ multiplex PCR. Here the sample spans about 2 million clones, 95% being singletons. The sample taken for sequencing was naive CD4+ T cells sorted from blood. As to subset: CD45RA+ positively selected. Receptor source: a man younger than 35 in good health.

The V call is TRBV7-9, the J call TRBJ2-7, with TRBD2 identical over 14 bases. Trimming at V came to 6 bases and at J to 6 bases, leaving 7 bases not matched to a gene. The germline V gene has CDR1 SEHNR and CDR2 FQNEAQ (reference sequence). The CDR3 consists of 15 residues. CDR3 DNA: TGTGCCAGCAGGCCCATTGGGACTAGCGGGAGCGAGCAGTACTTC. It yields the protein CASRPIGTSGSEQYF. The full variable domain, its missing parts supplied by reference TRBV7-9 and TRBJ2-7, is DTGVSQNPRHKITKRGQNVTFRCDPISEHNRLYWYRQTLGQGPEFLTYFQNEAQLEKSRLLSDRFSAERPKGSFSTLEIQRTEQGDSAMYLCASRPIGTSGSEQYFGPGTRLTVT.

About this clone: Other DNA sequences from this sample encode an identical CDR3 as well. This rearrangement joins TRBV30 to TRBJ2-5; D not resolved. This CDR3 has 13 residues. V was pared by 0 bases and J by 1 base, with 6 bases between. Germline values: CDR1 GTSNPN, CDR2 SVGIG (reference sequence). The CDR3 DNA sequence: TGTGCCTGGAGTGTACGTCCCCAAGAGACCCAGTACTTC. It specifies CAWSVRPQETQYF.

The rearrangement uses TRBV6-1 and TRBJ2-1, with D possibly TRBD2 on 6 matching bases. The V and J ends lost 3 bases and 2 bases respectively, with 14 bases between them. This CDR3 is 16 amino acids long. CDR1 and CDR2 from the germline V gene are MNHNS and SASEGT. CDR3 amino acids: CASSEFGSLPYNEQFF. In nucleotides, the CDR3 is TGTGCCAGCAGTGAGTTCGGGAGCCTCCCCTACAATGAGCAGTTCTTC.

The genes are TRBV10-1 and TRBJ2-1; TRBD2 matches 9 bases. The CDR3 spans 13 residues. Per germline, CDR1 WNHNN and CDR2 SYGVQD (reference sequence). The ends lost 0 bases at V and 15 bases at J; junction bases unmatched: 6. CDR3 amino acids: CASSESSSGALFF. Written as DNA, the CDR3 is TGCGCCAGCAGTGAGTCTTCTAGCGGGGCTCTGTTCTTC.

The chain recombines TRBV7-2 with TRBJ1-1; possibly TRBD1 for D (5 bases). Trimming shortened V by 3 bases and J by 4 bases, and 15 bases separated the two germline ends. This CDR3 comprises 15 residues. The V gene's germline CDR1 is SGHTA and CDR2 FQGNSA. CDR3 in DNA: TGTGCCAGCAGCTTGCGGGCGGGGACTGGCACTGAAGCTTTCTTT. Translation gives CASSLRAGTGTEAFF.

For this clone: This specimen includes other DNA sequences encoding the same CDR3. V and J are TRBV6-5 and TRBJ2-7; D gene ambiguous. V lost 0 bases and J 3 bases, leaving 6 bases between the germline ends. From germline, CDR1 is MNHEY and CDR2 SVGAGI. CDR3 length: 13 residues. The CDR3 DNA reads as TGTGCCAGCAGTTACTCTTCCGACTACGAGCAGTACTTC. Translating it yields CASSYSSDYEQYF.

This rearrangement joins TRBV5-1 to TRBJ2-2, with 7 bases aligning to TRBD1. Germline CDR1 is SGHRS and CDR2 is YFSETQ. The CDR3 contains 15 residues. V lost 4 bases, J lost 3 bases, and 6 bases stayed unmatched. The CDR3 spells CASSVTGLDTGELFF. CDR3 DNA: TGCGCCAGCAGCGTGACAGGGCTGGACACCGGGGAGCTGTTTTTT.

CDR3 sequence reads: CASRLMGTGSDTQYF. DNA of the CDR3: TGTGCCAGTAGGTTAATGGGGACAGGGTCAGATACGCAGTATTTT. The V and J genes are TRBV28 and TRBJ2-3, with 9 positions matching TRBD1. Germline CDR1 and CDR2: MDHEN and SYDVKM. CDR3 length equals 15 residues. The junction had 11 bases not matched to a gene; V was cut back by 9 bases and J by 4 bases.

V and J are TRBV7-2 and TRBJ2-2; D is possibly TRBD2 (6 bases). V lost 5 bases to trimming and J lost 5 bases, with 18 bases between them. Germline V gene data show CDR1 as SGHTA and CDR2 as FQGNSA. The length of the CDR3 is 16 residues. This CDR3 is CASSPAGGKVTGELFF. The CDR3 region has the DNA TGTGCCAGCAGCCCAGCGGGCGGGAAGGTAACCGGGGAGCTGTTTTTT.

The chain uses TRBV28 and TRBJ2-7; 9 bases map to TRBD1. The CDR3 runs 13 residues. Germline CDR1 reads MDHEN; CDR2 reads SYDVKM. The ends lost 10 bases at V and 5 bases at J; junction bases unmatched: 9. The DNA for the CDR3 is TGTGCCATCTCCGGGACAGGGCTCGACGAGCAGTACTTC. Translating gives CAISGTGLDEQYF.